These T cell receptor beta chains were read from a single sample in a study of T cell changes during pregnancy in multiple sclerosis. The repertoire was sequenced with immunoSEQ multiplex PCR; TCRdb's copy has only in-frame clones and lacks some. Of approximately 100,000 clones in the sample, around 94% were seen once. The sample consisted of peripheral blood, taken in the second trimester of pregnancy. The receptors shown here come from a female donor with multiple sclerosis, enrolled in a pregnancy study. The CDR3 runs from the conserved cysteine through the conserved F or W. Fields, in order: J gene, D gene, V gene, clone size, CDR3 DNA, CDR3 protein. A D gene is named only where the DNA matches it firmly. The size field is filled for only some rows; it gives once, few, many or a size class.

J: TRBJ2-3
D: .
V: TRBV5-4
size: .
DNA: TGTGCCAGCAGCTCCGGAGGCACAGATACGCAGTATTTT
CDR3: CASSSGGTDTQYF

J: TRBJ1-2
D: TRBD1
V: TRBV6-5
size: .
DNA: TGTGCCAGCAGGGGTACAAACAGGGGTGGCTATGGCTACACCTTC
CDR3: CASRGTNRGGYGYTF

J: TRBJ2-2
D: .
V: TRBV5-1
size: .
DNA: TGCGCCAGCAGCTTCGGCCGCGGAGATGGCACCGGGGAGCTGTTTTTT
CDR3: CASSFGRGDGTGELFF

J: TRBJ2-6
D: .
V: TRBV7-2
size: .
DNA: TGTGCCAGCAGCCCCCAGGTCTCTGGGGCCAACGTCCTGACTTTC
CDR3: CASSPQVSGANVLTF

J: TRBJ1-2
D: .
V: TRBV6-1
size: .
DNA: TGTGCCAGCAGTCTACAGGGAGCTCTCTATGGCTACACCTTC
CDR3: CASSLQGALYGYTF

J: TRBJ2-5
D: .
V: TRBV5-1
size: .
DNA: TGCGCCAGCAGCAACGATGCGGGGTCTGGGACCCAGTACTTC
CDR3: CASSNDAGSGTQYF

J: TRBJ1-3
D: TRBD1
V: TRBV6-1
size: .
DNA: TGTGCCAGCAGGGACCCGGGACAGGCCAACACCATATATTTT
CDR3: CASRDPGQANTIYF

J: TRBJ2-5
D: .
V: TRBV6-1
size: .
DNA: TGTGCCAGCAGTGAAGCGCGGGAGACCCAGTACTTC
CDR3: CASSEARETQYF

J: TRBJ2-1
D: TRBD2
V: TRBV7-8
size: .
DNA: TGTGCCAGCAGCTTAGATCGGACTAGTAAGTTCTTC
CDR3: CASSLDRTSKFF

J: TRBJ1-2
D: .
V: TRBV2
size: .
DNA: TGTGCCAGCAGTGTGGGGCGGTCGAACTATGGCTACACCTTC
CDR3: CASSVGRSNYGYTF

J: TRBJ1-5
D: TRBD1
V: TRBV5-8
size: .
DNA: TGTGCCAGCAGCTGGGGGCGACAGGGTGGCCAGCCCCAGCATTTT
CDR3: CASSWGRQGGQPQHF

J: TRBJ2-1
D: TRBD2
V: TRBV2
size: .
DNA: TGTGCCAGCAGTAGTATAGGACTAGCGGGAGGGCAAAGCTACAATGAGCAGTTCTTC
CDR3: CASSSIGLAGGQSYNEQFF

J: TRBJ2-2
D: .
V: TRBV6-5
size: .
DNA: TGTGCCAGCAGAAAGATAGCGAACACCGGGGAGCTGTTTTTT
CDR3: CASRKIANTGELFF

J: TRBJ2-1
D: .
V: TRBV29-1
size: .
DNA: TGCAGCGTTGAAGTCGGCGGCGGCGATGAGCAGTTCTTC
CDR3: CSVEVGGGDEQFF

J: TRBJ1-2
D: TRBD1
V: TRBV19
size: .
DNA: TGTGCCAGTACCTACAGGGGCCGCTATGGCTACACCTTC
CDR3: CASTYRGRYGYTF

J: TRBJ2-7
D: TRBD2
V: TRBV29-1
size: .
DNA: TGCAGCGGTCGAACTAGCGGTTCCTACGAGCAGTACTTC
CDR3: CSGRTSGSYEQYF

J: TRBJ2-7
D: TRBD1
V: TRBV6-1
size: .
DNA: TGTGCCAGCCGTGGACAGGGGGTCTACGAGCAGTACTTC
CDR3: CASRGQGVYEQYF

J: TRBJ1-4
D: .
V: TRBV5-6
size: .
DNA: TGTGCCAGCAGCTTGGGAGGGGGAGTCGGGGAAAAACTGTTTTTT
CDR3: CASSLGGGVGEKLFF

J: TRBJ1-4
D: TRBD1
V: TRBV28
size: .
DNA: TGTGCCAGCAGTTCCACAGGGGTACGGGAAAAACTGTTTTTT
CDR3: CASSSTGVREKLFF

J: TRBJ1-2
D: TRBD1
V: TRBV18
size: .
DNA: TGTGCCAGCTCACCTGACAGGGGTAGCTATGGCTACACCTTC
CDR3: CASSPDRGSYGYTF

J: TRBJ2-5
D: TRBD2
V: TRBV2
size: .
DNA: TGTGCCAGCAGGGTAGCGGGAAGAGAGACCCAGTACTTC
CDR3: CASRVAGRETQYF

J: TRBJ2-1
D: TRBD2
V: TRBV30
size: once
DNA: TGTGCCTGGACTACAGGGGCTAGCGGGAGCGATGAGCAGTTCTTC
CDR3: CAWTTGASGSDEQFF

J: TRBJ2-1
D: .
V: TRBV19
size: .
DNA: TGTGCCAGTAAAGAAAGGGGTGCAGGCAATGAGCAGTTCTTC
CDR3: CASKERGAGNEQFF

J: TRBJ2-7
D: TRBD2
V: TRBV5-1
size: .
DNA: TGCGCCAGCGCCTGGGGCGGGGGGGACGAGCAGTACTTC
CDR3: CASAWGGGDEQYF

J: TRBJ2-7
D: .
V: TRBV27
size: .
DNA: TGTGCCAGCAGTTTAGAACGGTCCTACGAGCAGTACTTC
CDR3: CASSLERSYEQYF

J: TRBJ2-5
D: .
V: TRBV19
size: .
DNA: TGTGCCAGTAGTATCGGGGTGTTTGAGACCCAGTACTTC
CDR3: CASSIGVFETQYF

J: TRBJ2-3
D: .
V: TRBV7-2
size: .
DNA: TGTGCCAGCAGCTTACAGGTTGGGGGCTCAGATACGCAGTATTTT
CDR3: CASSLQVGGSDTQYF

J: TRBJ2-2
D: .
V: TRBV7-7
size: .
DNA: TGTGCCAGCAGCTTATCGGGGGACACCGGGGAGCTGTTTTTT
CDR3: CASSLSGDTGELFF

J: TRBJ1-6
D: TRBD1
V: TRBV6-5
size: .
DNA: TGTGCCAGCAGTTTCTACGGGAGACAGGGTTATTCACCCCTCCACTTT
CDR3: CASSFYGRQGYSPLHF

J: TRBJ1-1
D: .
V: TRBV7-2
size: few
DNA: TGTGCCAGCAACGATTGGGCCACTGAAGCTTTCTTT
CDR3: CASNDWATEAFF

J: TRBJ1-1
D: .
V: TRBV5-1
size: .
DNA: TGCGCCAGCAGCTTGGGATCCGGGGGGATCCCTGAAGCTTTCTTT
CDR3: CASSLGSGGIPEAFF

J: TRBJ1-1
D: .
V: TRBV19
size: .
DNA: TGTGCCAGTAGTATAGCCCCGGACCTATTACAGGGAACTGAAGCTTTCTTT
CDR3: CASSIAPDLLQGTEAFF

J: TRBJ2-7
D: TRBD2
V: TRBV5-4
size: .
DNA: TGTGCCAGCAGCCCTTCCCCGGGACTAGCAGCCTACGAGCAGTACTTC
CDR3: CASSPSPGLAAYEQYF

J: TRBJ2-1
D: .
V: TRBV10-1
size: once
DNA: TGCGCCAGCAGTGAGTCTCAGGGGAGCTCCTACAATGAGCAGTTCTTC
CDR3: CASSESQGSSYNEQFF

J: TRBJ2-7
D: TRBD2
V: TRBV14
size: .
DNA: TGTGCCAGCAGCCAAGTTCCAGCGGGGGCCTACGAGCAGTACTTC
CDR3: CASSQVPAGAYEQYF